The 8 T cell receptor beta chains reported below all come from one sample, sequenced in a study of shared clonotypes between healthy human individuals. CD45RO-negative cells were positively selected for CCR7, leaving out terminally differentiated effector memory CD45RA+ cells. TCRdb keeps only in-frame clones here, not all; method: immunoSEQ multiplex PCR. The table has about 2.2 million clones, about 94% seen once. What was sequenced was naive CD8+ T cells from PBMCs. Receptor source: a man aged 18 to 29 in good health. Some clones in this sample may be carry-over from other donors' samples.

The J gene is TRBJ2-7, the V gene TRBV11-2; D is unresolved. V was cut by 5 bases and J by 2 bases, with 10 bases left in between. CDR1 and CDR2 from the germline V gene are SGHAT and FQNNGV. This CDR3 has 13 residues. The CDR3: CASSPTPAYEQYF. The CDR3 bases are TGTGCCAGCAGCCCTACGCCAGCCTACGAGCAGTACTTC.

The genes are TRBV9 and TRBJ1-5, with no clear D. Germline lookup yields CDR1 SGDLS and CDR2 YYNGEE. The CDR3 runs to 14 residues. With 1 base removed from V and 3 bases from J, the gap between germline ends came to 8 bases. The chain's CDR3 is CASSVRPVNQPQHF. The CDR3 region has the DNA TGTGCCAGCAGCGTAAGGCCGGTCAATCAGCCCCAGCATTTT.

About this clone: Within the sample, other DNA sequences also encode this same CDR3. J is TRBJ2-3 and V is TRBV28; D not certain. Trimming removed 5 bases at V and 1 base at J, with 10 bases between. CDR3 length: 14 amino acids. Per germline, CDR1 MDHEN and CDR2 SYDVKM. CDR3 nucleotides: TGTGCCAGCAGTCCGCGCCGCGGCACAGATACGCAGTATTTT. It translates to CASSPRRGTDTQYF.

This chain connects TRBV7-3 to TRBJ2-6; no definite D call. CDR3 length: 16 residues. Germline V gives CDR1 SGHTA, CDR2 FQGTGA. V shed 1 base and J shed 3 bases, with 10 bases lying between them. CDR3 DNA sequence: TGTGCCAGCAGCTTAATCCGTGGTGATGGGGCCAACGTCCTGACTTTC. The encoded protein is CASSLIRGDGANVLTF.

In this sample, this clone turned up once. V gene TRBV5-8 combines with J gene TRBJ2-7, with TRBD2 as a possible D gene (5 bases). V dropped 4 bases and J dropped 6 bases, with 26 bases sitting between them. The CDR3 contains 17 residues. The germline CDR1 and CDR2 sequences are SGHTS and YDEGEE. The CDR3 sequence is CASSQVDLAGTFTEQYF. The CDR3 DNA sequence: TGTGCCAGCAGCCAGGTGGATTTGGCGGGCACGTTTACCGAGCAGTACTTC.

V is TRBV19 and J is TRBJ2-2, with D perhaps matching TRBD2 (6 bases). Germline values: CDR1 LNHDA, CDR2 SQIVND (reference sequence). V was cut by 7 bases and J by 0 bases, with 12 bases left in between. The CDR3 consists of 15 residues. CDR3 DNA sequence: TGTGCCAGTAAACCGTGGGGGGCGAACACCGGGGAGCTGTTTTTT. It specifies CASKPWGANTGELFF. The entire variable domain, with the rest obtained from reference TRBV19 and TRBJ2-2, is as follows: DGGITQSPKYLFRKEGQNVTLSCEQNLNHDAMYWYRQDPGQGLRLIYYSQIVNDFQKGDIAEGYSVSREKKESFPLTVTSAQKNPTAFYLCASKPWGANTGELFFGEGSRLTVL.

The V gene is TRBV10-1, the J gene TRBJ2-1, with 11 bases matching TRBD2. This CDR3 contains 14 residues. V was pared by 6 bases and J by 6 bases, with 4 bases of the junction left unmatched. The germline V gene encodes CDR1 WNHNN and CDR2 SYGVQD (reference sequence). CDR3 DNA: TGCGCCAGCAGCGGGACTAGCGGAGCCAATGAGCAGTTCTTC. Encoded protein: CASSGTSGANEQFF.

CDR3 coding DNA: TGTGCCAGCAGCTCAAAAATAAGACAGGGGAACACCGGGGAGCTGTTTTTT. Translated: CASSSKIRQGNTGELFF. The chain joins TRBV7-6 to TRBJ2-2; TRBD1 matches at 7 bases. Germline lookup yields CDR1 SGHVS and CDR2 FNYEAQ. V gave up 4 bases and J gave up 1 base; unmatched junction bases: 9. The CDR3 is 17 residues long.